Following are 10 T cell receptor beta chains from one sample sequenced in a study of OX40 agonist ivuxolimab in advanced cancers. TCRdb's table, derived via immunoSEQ multiplex PCR, lists solely in-frame clones and lacks some. The table lists 100,000 to 150,000 clones, about nine tenths of them singletons. The specimen comprised CD4+ or CD8+ T cells sorted from blood, sampled in a trial of the OX40 agonist ivuxolimab. The receptor set was obtained from an adult with an advanced solid tumor such as melanoma, head and neck, liver or kidney cancer.

This chain connects TRBV18 to TRBJ2-2; 10 nucleotides line up with TRBD2. CDR3 length equals 18 residues. Germline CDR1 KGHSH, CDR2 LQKENI. Trimming took 4 bases from V and 1 from J; bases not matched to a gene: 9. CDR3 loop: CASSLGGLAFVNTGELFF. DNA for the CDR3: TGTGCCAGCTCACTTGGGGGACTAGCGTTTGTGAACACCGGGGAGCTGTTTTTT. The full variable domain, its missing parts supplied by reference TRBV18 and TRBJ2-2, is NAGVMQNPRHLVRRRGQEARLRCSPMKGHSHVYWYRQLPEEGLKFMVYLQKENIIDESGMPKERFSAEFPKEGPSILRIQQVVRGDSAAYFCASSLGGLAFVNTGELFFGEGSRLTVL.

This rearrangement joins TRBV19 to TRBJ1-3, with 7 bases lining up with TRBD1. Germline loops: CDR1 LNHDA, CDR2 SQIVND (reference sequence). Trimming cost V 4 bases and J 2 bases; bases outside gene matches: 8. CDR3 length: 16 amino acids. The CDR3 region has the DNA TGTGCCAGTAGTACCGACAGGGCCCCAGCTGGAAACACCATATATTTT. Protein sequence: CASSTDRAPAGNTIYF. The variable domain in full, completed from reference TRBV19 and TRBJ1-3, reads DGGITQSPKYLFRKEGQNVTLSCEQNLNHDAMYWYRQDPGQGLRLIYYSQIVNDFQKGDIAEGYSVSREKKESFPLTVTSAQKNPTAFYLCASSTDRAPAGNTIYFGEGSWLTVV.

This clone was detected only a few times. CDR3 loop: CASRRRENQPQHF. The CDR3, as DNA: TGTGCCAGCAGGAGGAGGGAGAATCAGCCCCAGCATTTT. This sequence joins TRBV6-1 and TRBJ1-5, with D uncertain. V was cut by 6 bases and J by 4 bases, with 10 bases left in between. Germline loops: CDR1 MNHNS, CDR2 SASEGT. The CDR3 contains 13 residues.

The V call is TRBV19, the J call TRBJ1-1, with a tentative D call TRBD1 (5 bases). Looked up from germline, CDR1 is LNHDA and CDR2 is SQIVND (reference sequence). V was clipped by 0 bases and J by 5 bases, with 10 bases between them. This CDR3 has 14 amino acids. As DNA, the CDR3 is TGTGCCAGTAGTATAGAGGCAGGGAGTACTGAAGCTTTCTTT. Its protein product is CASSIEAGSTEAFF. Filled out from reference TRBV19 and TRBJ1-1, the complete variable domain reads DGGITQSPKYLFRKEGQNVTLSCEQNLNHDAMYWYRQDPGQGLRLIYYSQIVNDFQKGDIAEGYSVSREKKESFPLTVTSAQKNPTAFYLCASSIEAGSTEAFFGQGTRLTVV.

The chain recombines TRBV11-3 with TRBJ2-1; D gene ambiguous. V gave up 5 bases and J gave up 6 bases, with 20 bases separating them. The CDR3 is 16 residues long. Germline CDR1 is SGHNT and CDR2 is YENEEA. The CDR3 DNA is TGTGCCAGCAGCCGGCTAAGATGGGGATTGGGCAATGAGCAGTTCTTC. Its translation is CASSRLRWGLGNEQFF.

V and J are TRBV7-9 and TRBJ2-2; 7 positions agree with TRBD1. Germline-derived CDR1 and CDR2 are SEHNR and FQNEAQ (reference sequence). V gave up 5 bases and J gave up 4 bases; unmatched junction bases: 7. This CDR3 has 15 amino acids. Written as DNA, the CDR3 is TGTGCCAGCAGCCCGGGGACAGCCTTCACCGGGGAGCTGTTTTTT. Residues: CASSPGTAFTGELFF.

This clone was detected only once. The gene calls are TRBV7-3 and TRBJ1-5; D is perhaps TRBD1 (5 bases). Germline assignment: CDR1 SGHTA and CDR2 FQGTGA. CDR3 length: 16 amino acids. Trimming left V 5 bases short and J 0 bases short, with 14 bases between. The CDR3 loop is CASSPRQRSSNQPQHF. DNA of the CDR3: TGTGCCAGCAGCCCAAGACAGAGAAGTAGCAATCAGCCCCAGCATTTT.

V and J are TRBV12-5 and TRBJ2-7; D is undetermined. CDR1 is LGHNT and CDR2 is FRNRAP in the germline V gene. This CDR3 region has 15 residues. Trimming removed 7 bases at V and 0 bases at J, with 16 bases between. CDR3 bases: TGTGCTAGTGTTAGGGCAGGCCTTGTCTCCTACGAGCAGTACTTC. Translation: CASVRAGLVSYEQYF. Using reference TRBV12-5 and TRBJ2-7 for the parts outside the CDR3, the full variable domain is DARVTQTPRHKVTEMGQEVTMRCQPILGHNTVFWYRQTMMQGLELLAYFRNRAPLDDSGMPKDRFSAEMPDATLATLKIQPSEPRDSAVYFCASVRAGLVSYEQYFGPGTRLTVT.

The chain joins TRBV5-4 to TRBJ2-1; no definite D call. The CDR3 is made up of 13 amino acids. V was cut by 6 bases and J by 4 bases, with 11 bases left in between. CDR1 and CDR2 (germline): SGHNT, YYREEE (reference sequence). The CDR3 DNA follows: TGTGCCAGCACTCGTGGAACTTACAATGAGCAGTTCTTC. This translates into CASTRGTYNEQFF.

The chain links TRBV19 to TRBJ2-2; no clear D. Trimming took off 5 bases at V and 6 bases at J, with 4 bases between the two ends. The CDR3 consists of 11 residues. The germline V gene has CDR1 LNHDA and CDR2 SQIVND (reference sequence). CDR3 nucleotides: TGTGCCAGTAGTCGGTCCGGGGAGCTGTTTTTT. It yields the protein CASSRSGELFF. The full variable domain, its missing parts supplied by reference TRBV19 and TRBJ2-2, is DGGITQSPKYLFRKEGQNVTLSCEQNLNHDAMYWYRQDPGQGLRLIYYSQIVNDFQKGDIAEGYSVSREKKESFPLTVTSAQKNPTAFYLCASSRSGELFFGEGSRLTVL.